Shown below are 9 T cell receptor beta chains from a single sample sequenced in a study of CD8 T cells in Susac syndrome. With random hexamers, about 0.5 to 1 ug RNA was reverse transcribed. TCRdb independently ran MiXCR on the immunoSEQ multiplex PCR reads; one entry per CDR3 protein. In the table there are about 200,000 distinct CDR3 sequences, more than 85% of which are singletons. Sequencing was performed on CD8+ T cells from PBMCs. Receptor source: a human donor with multiple sclerosis.

The J gene is TRBJ2-7, the V gene TRBV11-2; TRBD2 agrees at 7 bases. Germline trimming cut 6 bases from V and 0 bases from J; bases unmatched to any gene: 2. Germline V gives CDR1 SGHAT, CDR2 FQNNGV. CDR3 size: 13 residues. The CDR3 DNA is TGTGCCAGCAGGGGAGGGTTCTCCTACGAGCAGTACTTC. It is translated as CASRGGFSYEQYF.

The chain links TRBV29-1 to TRBJ2-5, with 7 bases matching TRBD2. CDR3 length: 16 amino acids. V lost 1 base to trimming and J lost 7 bases; unmatched junction nucleotides: 15. The V gene's germline CDR1 is SQVTM and CDR2 ANQGSEA. The CDR3 nucleotides are TGCAGCGTTGAAGGGGCGGCACGAACTTGGGGGGGGACCCAGTACTTC. Translation gives CSVEGAARTWGGTQYF. Drawing the rest from reference TRBV29-1 and TRBJ2-5, the complete variable domain is SAVISQKPSRDICQRGTSLTIQCQVDSQVTMMFWYRQQPGQSLTLIATANQGSEATYESGFVIDKFPISRPNLTFSTLTVSNMSPEDSSIYLCSVEGAARTWGGTQYFGPGTRLLVL.

The chain links TRBV4-3 to TRBJ2-2, with D possibly being TRBD2 (5 bases). Trimming left V 0 bases short and J 4 bases short, with 12 bases between. The CDR3 runs to 16 residues. Germline V gene data show CDR1 as LGHNA and CDR2 as YSLEER. The CDR3 region has the DNA TGCGCCAGCAGCCAAGATAGACTAACCGTCACCGGGGAGCTGTTTTTT. Its translation: CASSQDRLTVTGELFF.

The J gene is TRBJ1-1, the V gene TRBV11-2, with a weak D call TRBD1 (5 bases). Germline V CDR1 and CDR2: SGHAT, FQNNGV. V dropped 5 bases and J dropped 1 base, with 5 bases sitting between them. The CDR3 is 12 residues long. The CDR3 DNA follows: TGTGCCAGCAGCGGGGGGAACACTGAAGCTTTCTTT. It specifies CASSGGNTEAFF.

V is TRBV7-9 and J is TRBJ1-5; D possibly corresponds to TRBD1 (6 bases). V was shortened by 7 bases and J by 6 bases, with 13 bases between the two germline ends. The length of the CDR3 is 13 residues. The germline gives CDR1 SEHNR, CDR2 FQNEAQ (reference sequence). Here the CDR3 reads CASTLEGGQPQHF. CDR3 sequence (DNA): TGTGCCAGCACCCTGGAGGGGGGTCAGCCCCAGCATTTT.

V and J are TRBV9 and TRBJ2-2; weak D call: TRBD1 (5 bases). Germline values: CDR1 SGDLS, CDR2 YYNGEE. This CDR3 is built from 12 residues. V was pared by 6 bases and J by 7 bases, with 10 bases between. The CDR3 nucleotides read TGTGCCAGCAACCAACAGGACGGGGAGCTGTTTTTT. As protein: CASNQQDGELFF.

The CDR3 is CSAQGGGGVYGYTF. The CDR3 nucleotides are TGCAGTGCTCAGGGCGGGGGGGGAGTGTATGGCTACACCTTC. V gene TRBV20-1 combines with J gene TRBJ1-2; D may be TRBD1 (5 bases). V was clipped by 5 bases and J by 5 bases, with 18 bases between them. Germline loops: CDR1 DFQATT, CDR2 SNEGSKA (reference sequence). The CDR3 sequence is 14 residues long.

This chain joins TRBV7-9 and TRBJ1-1, with D perhaps matching TRBD1 (6 bases). The CDR3 runs to 16 residues. Germline assignment: CDR1 SEHNR and CDR2 FQNEAQ (reference sequence). V gave up 3 bases and J gave up 1 base, with 15 bases separating them. CDR3 region: CASSFLLQGGNTEAFF. The DNA for the CDR3 is TGTGCCAGCAGCTTCCTTCTACAGGGAGGGAACACTGAAGCTTTCTTT.

The chain couples TRBV30 to TRBJ2-1, with D possibly called TRBD1 or TRBD2 (7 bases each). The CDR3 spans 16 residues. Germline-derived CDR1 and CDR2 are GTSNPN and SVGIG (reference sequence). Trimming pared 4 bases from V and 4 bases from J, leaving 20 bases between. The CDR3 sequence is CAWKPFRGGDYNEQFF. CDR3 sequence (DNA): TGTGCCTGGAAACCCTTCAGGGGGGGCGATTACAATGAGCAGTTCTTC.